These 20 T cell receptor beta chains were sequenced from one sample in a study of CD8 T cells in ankylosing spondylitis. TCRdb itself ran the 5' RACE reads through MiXCR, one entry per CDR3 protein. The repertoire includes more than 150,000 distinct CDR3 sequences, 18% of them detected once, and 4.3% sits in the top ten. Sequencing input: blood, either unsorted or a sorted T cell fraction (not recorded which). These receptors were collected from a male donor aged 5-29 years with ankylosing spondylitis or in good health (not recorded which).

This clonotype is medium-sized (0.01 to 0.1%) by share. V usage is TRBV6-2 or TRBV6-3 and J usage is TRBJ2-1; D possibly matches TRBD1 or TRBD2 (5 bases each). CDR1 is MNHEY and CDR2 is SVGEGT in the germline V gene. V lost 2 bases and J lost 10, with 15 bases in between. This CDR3 comprises 14 residues. The CDR3, as DNA: TGTGCCAGCAGTTACCTAGGGGACCCACTCGAGCAGTTCTTC. Protein: CASSYLGDPLEQFF.

The CDR3 nucleotides read TGTGCCACCAGTCGGAGGACTTCCCCGTACAATGAGCAGTTCTTC. This gives the protein CATSRRTSPYNEQFF. The chain joins TRBV24-1 to TRBJ2-1, with a weak D call TRBD2 (5 bases). V was clipped by 6 bases and J by 4 bases, with 15 bases between them. The germline V gene encodes CDR1 KGHDR and CDR2 SFDVKD. The length of the CDR3 is 15 residues.

This clonotype occurred many times. The J gene is TRBJ2-1, the V gene TRBV5-1; 8 bases match TRBD2. The germline V gene has CDR1 SGHRS and CDR2 YFSETQ. The CDR3 runs 15 residues. V shed 3 bases, J shed 7 bases, and the junction held 9 bases outside the gene matches. The CDR3 nucleotides read TGCGCCAGCAGCTCGGGAGGGTCGCTATGGAATGAGCAGTTCTTC. Residues: CASSSGGSLWNEQFF.

The chain combines TRBV5-5 with TRBJ2-3; no reliable D call. V gave up 0 bases and J gave up 6 bases, with 17 bases separating them. The germline V gene has CDR1 SGHKS and CDR2 YYEKEE (reference sequence). The CDR3 is made up of 16 amino acids. The CDR3 spells CASSLGVSPVADTQYF. Written as DNA, the CDR3 is TGTGCCAGCAGCTTGGGCGTCTCCCCGGTCGCGGATACGCAGTATTTT.

The sample holds many counts of this clonotype. The CDR3 region has the DNA TGTGCCACCAGTGATTCGTTCGGGGCAAACCCTGAAGCTTTCTTT. This gives the protein CATSDSFGANPEAFF. The rearrangement links TRBV24-1 to TRBJ1-1; a possible D gene is TRBD1 (5 bases). Germline V gene sequence: CDR1 KGHDR, CDR2 SFDVKD. The ends were cut back, 2 bases at V and 6 bases at J, with 15 bases in the middle. This CDR3 is built from 15 residues.

This clonotype has at least ten counts. This chain connects TRBV6-1 to TRBJ2-1; D gene unclear. With 4 bases removed from V and 3 bases from J, the gap between germline ends came to 4 bases. CDR1 and CDR2 (germline): MNHNS, SASEGT. The CDR3 sequence is 12 residues long. The CDR3 nucleotides read TGTGCCAGCAGTGGCTTCTACAATGAGCAGTTCTTC. It yields the protein CASSGFYNEQFF.

This clonotype showed up many times. The J gene is TRBJ2-7, the V gene TRBV7-2, with TRBD2 as a possible D gene (7 bases). Germline CDR1 and CDR2: SGHTA and FQGNSA. The CDR3 has 19 residues. Between the trimmed V and J ends, which lost 5 bases and 4 bases, there was a span of 30 bases. This CDR3 is CASSPKGEIGRESKYEQYF. In DNA form, the CDR3 reads TGTGCCAGCAGCCCAAAGGGGGAGATTGGGCGGGAGAGTAAGTACGAGCAGTACTTC. Full variable domain (missing parts from reference TRBV7-2 and TRBJ2-7): GAGVSQSPSNKVTEKGKDVELRCDPISGHTALYWYRQSLGQGLEFLIYFQGNSAPDKSGLPSDRFSAERTGGSVSTLTIQRTQQEDSAVYLCASSPKGEIGRESKYEQYFGPGTRLTVT.

This clonotype was picked up many times. The V gene is TRBV21-1, the J gene TRBJ1-6. TRBV21-1 represents a pseudogene. The CDR3 loop spans 11 amino acids. The CDR3 region has the DNA TGTGCCAGCAACGGTCTTTCACCCCTCCACTTT. Encoded protein: CASNGLSPLHF.

This clonotype showed up many times. The chain uses TRBV10-3 and TRBJ2-7, with 8 positions matching TRBD2. The V segment lost 3 bases and the J segment 6 bases; nucleotides outside the gene matches: 7. Germline CDR1 is ENHRY and CDR2 is SYGVKD. The CDR3 loop spans 14 amino acids. CDR3 protein: CAISDYSGMGEQYV. The CDR3 DNA sequence: TGTGCCATCAGTGACTATAGCGGGATGGGCGAGCAGTACGTC.

This clonotype was observed at least ten times. The rearrangement joins TRBV27 to TRBJ1-5; no reliable D call. There are 14 residues in the CDR3. The germline gives CDR1 MNHEY, CDR2 SMNVEV (reference sequence). V was clipped by 4 bases and J by 0 bases, with 7 bases between them. The CDR3 loop reads CASSSRDSNQPQHF. The CDR3 DNA follows: TGTGCCAGCAGTTCCCGAGATAGCAATCAGCCCCAGCATTTT.

This clonotype occurred many times. This chain connects TRBV7-2 to TRBJ2-3, with D unclear. Germline-derived CDR1 and CDR2 are SGHTA and FQGNSA. The CDR3 consists of 13 residues. V was trimmed by 3 bases and J by 2 bases, leaving 6 bases between them. CDR3 in DNA: TGTGCCAGCAGCTTGGGATTCACAGATACGCAGTATTTT. Translating it yields CASSLGFTDTQYF.

This clonotype was observed many times. This CDR3 is CASTRDWENEQFF. The CDR3 region has the DNA TGTGCCAGCACAAGGGACTGGGAAAATGAGCAGTTCTTC. The V call is TRBV12-3 or TRBV12-4, the J call TRBJ2-1; a weak D match, TRBD2 (6 bases). V lost 7 bases and J lost 7, with 14 bases in between. The CDR3 totals 13 residues.

This clonotype was seen at least ten times. The chain couples TRBV5-1 to TRBJ2-7; 10 positions match TRBD2. The germline CDR1 and CDR2 sequences are SGHRS and YFSETQ. CDR3 length: 15 residues. J lost 9 bases, V lost 0 bases, and 9 bases had no gene match. DNA for the CDR3: TGCGCCAGCAGCTTGGACGGGACTAGCGCACCTGGGCAGTACTTC. Amino acids: CASSLDGTSAPGQYF.

This clonotype was detected ten times or more. The rearrangement joins TRBV5-1 to TRBJ2-1, with a tentative D call TRBD2 (6 bases). The V end lost 0 bases, the J end lost 10 bases, and 17 bases lay between the germline ends. The CDR3 covers 15 residues. Germline V gene data show CDR1 as SGHRS and CDR2 as YFSETQ. The CDR3 here is CASSLEGLGVAEQFF. As DNA, the CDR3 is TGCGCCAGCAGCTTGGAGGGACTTGGGGTAGCGGAGCAGTTCTTC.

The CDR3 protein is CASRGGGSLNTEAFF. The DNA for the CDR3 is TGCGCCAGCAGGGGGGGCGGAAGCCTGAACACTGAAGCTTTCTTT. The chain is built from TRBV10-2 and TRBJ1-1; D is perhaps TRBD1 (6 bases). Germline V gene sequence: CDR1 WSHSY, CDR2 SAAADI. There are 15 residues in the CDR3. V gave up 6 bases and J gave up 0 bases, with 14 bases separating them.

The table lists this clonotype with many counts. V usage is TRBV7-9 and J usage is TRBJ2-3; D call uncertain. V lost 4 bases to trimming and J lost 6 bases, with 11 bases between them. CDR3 length: 13 residues. Germline CDR1 reads SEHNR; CDR2 reads FQNEAQ (reference sequence). The CDR3 sequence: CASSSMSWDTQYF. DNA of the CDR3: TGTGCCAGCAGCTCCATGAGTTGGGATACGCAGTATTTT.

The chain links TRBV28 to TRBJ2-2; tentative D call: TRBD1 (6 bases). This CDR3 has 17 amino acids. With 7 bases removed from V and 4 bases from J, the gap between germline ends came to 22 bases. The germline CDR1 and CDR2 sequences are MDHEN and SYDVKM. Written as DNA, the CDR3 is TGTGCCAGCACCCCTGACGTACGGGACACCATCACCGGGGAGCTGTTTTTT. Its protein product is CASTPDVRDTITGELFF.

This clonotype occurred many times. The rearrangement links TRBV11-2 to TRBJ2-5; D might be TRBD2 (6 bases). V lost 3 bases to trimming and J lost 5 bases, with 13 bases between them. The CDR3 extends over 14 amino acids. Germline CDR1 is SGHAT and CDR2 is FQNNGV. The CDR3 DNA sequence: TGTGCCAGCAGCTTGTGGGGGGTTGGCGAGACCCAGTACTTC. Its translation: CASSLWGVGETQYF.

This clonotype was counted many times. The chain combines TRBV20-1 with TRBJ2-3; D uncertain. The CDR3 is made up of 13 amino acids. V was trimmed by 6 bases and J by 3 bases, leaving 13 bases between them. Germline V gene data show CDR1 as DFQATT and CDR2 as SNEGSKA (reference sequence). This CDR3 reads CSALNLRTDTQYF. The CDR3 DNA reads as TGCAGTGCCCTGAACCTACGTACAGATACGCAGTATTTT.

The chain is built from TRBV18 and TRBJ2-1; 12 bases match TRBD2. The J segment lost 10 bases and the V segment lost 3 bases, leaving 13 bases of the junction unmatched. This CDR3 spans 17 amino acids. Germline CDR1 and CDR2: KGHSH and LQKENI. CDR3 loop: CASSPGNGLAGIREQFF. In DNA form, the CDR3 reads TGTGCCAGCTCACCCGGAAACGGACTAGCGGGAATTAGGGAGCAGTTCTTC.